Given below is one T cell receptor beta chain in context. No antigen is known for it. The record has no base qualities; no much larger clone is one base away. This specimen comes from a study of blood T cell repertoires in COVID-19 (TCRdb year 2020). Looking at the study overall: Collaborator samples came from the United States, Italy and Spain and covered acute and convalescent phases of COVID-19. The material from the prospective study consisted of cDNA or gDNA derived from T cells, B-cell-depleted T cells, or PBMCs. Subjects who had been exposed to COVID-19, were actively infected with it, or had recovered from it provided the deeply sampled blood TCRbeta repertoires that made up the dataset. A freely available public database, intended as a resource for researchers studying the immune response to SARS-CoV-2, is where the repertoires were released. The samples were drawn from the first 160 participants of the ongoing ImmuneRACE study and from 1,254 subjects provided by 6 global collaborators. Nearly every sample came with metadata listing a de-identified subject ID, COVID-19 status, age in years and sex. Where available, HLA class I and class II types were obtained from metadata supplied by the sample provider rather than from assay-based typing.

The CDR3 goes from the cysteine to the phenylalanine over 13 residues. Here the CDR3 DNA is all that survives: 39 bases in frame from base 1. Based on the germline V gene, the CDR1 and CDR2 sequences are SNHLY and FYNNEI. After removal of 8 bases from V and 3 bases from J, the junction retains 4 bases not matched to a gene. The immunoSEQ Assay, a bias-controlled multiplex PCR, was used to amplify TCRbeta CDR3 regions from genomic DNA. On the authors' methods: Within the assay, amplification of reference gene primers was used to estimate how many nucleated cells each sample contained. Sequence reads were collapsed and filtered to measure the absolute abundance of every unique TCRbeta CDR3 rearrangement. For each sample, productive Simpson clonality was calculated by taking the square root of Simpson's diversity index across productive rearrangements. TCRdb retrieved this table from immuneACCESS and kept in-frame rearrangements only. Not all clones are present; in checked studies, unresolved V genes account for under half, and no reason is known for the remainder. From that table come the V and J calls and clone size; the DNA was used to work out D and trimming. This sample holds about 190,000 clones; 90% were observed only once. The top ten clones comprise 0.62% of the sample.

Each collaborating institution followed its own protocols to collect whole blood in K2EDTA tubes. Collaborator samples were shipped for TCRbeta analysis as frozen whole blood, isolated PBMCs, or DNA extracted from either sample type. Points the paper makes about the study in general: The amount of clinical and demographic metadata varied by source and participant and was provided uncurated.

The receptor's source is a man between 50 and 59 years old with acute or convalescent COVID-19. The specimen sequenced was peripheral blood. This chain is built from TRBV2 and TRBJ2-1; TRBD2 aligns with 7 central bases. The CDR3 here reads CASGGDFYNEQFF. At the DNA level, the sequence is TGTGCCAGCGGGGGGGACTTCTACAATGAGCAGTTCTTC.